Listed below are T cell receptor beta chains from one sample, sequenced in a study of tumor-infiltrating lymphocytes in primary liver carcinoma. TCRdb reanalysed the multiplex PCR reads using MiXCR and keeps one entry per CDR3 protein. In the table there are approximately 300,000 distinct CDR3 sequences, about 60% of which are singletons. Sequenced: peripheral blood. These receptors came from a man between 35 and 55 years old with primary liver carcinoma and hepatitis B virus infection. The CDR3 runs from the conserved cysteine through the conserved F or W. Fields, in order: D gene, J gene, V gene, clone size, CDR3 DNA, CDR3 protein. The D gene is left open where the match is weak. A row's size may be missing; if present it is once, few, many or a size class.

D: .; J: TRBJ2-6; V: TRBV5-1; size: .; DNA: TGCGCCAGCAGCTTGGGACACTCTGGGGCCAACGTCATGACTTTC; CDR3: CASSLGHSGANVMTF
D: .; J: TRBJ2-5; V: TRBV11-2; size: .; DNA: TGTGCCAGCAGCTTGGGTTTAAAGGGCGGGGAGACCCAGTACTTC; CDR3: CASSLGLKGGETQYF
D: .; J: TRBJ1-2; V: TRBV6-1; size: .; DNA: TGTGCCAGCGTCGAGGCGGGGGGCGATAGCTATGGCTACACCTTC; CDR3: CASVEAGGDSYGYTF
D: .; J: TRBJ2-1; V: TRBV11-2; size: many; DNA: TGTGCCAGCAGCTTAGAGGCGCGGGTTTACAATGAGCAGTTCTTC; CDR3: CASSLEARVYNEQFF
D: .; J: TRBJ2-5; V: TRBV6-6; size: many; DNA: TGTGCCAGCAGTTACTCCCCAGGTTACGGCCAAGAGACCCAGTACTTC; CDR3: CASSYSPGYGQETQYF
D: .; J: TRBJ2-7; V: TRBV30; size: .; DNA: TGTGCCTGGAGTCCCGGGGGGACATTTTCCTACGAGCAGTACTTC; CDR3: CAWSPGGTFSYEQYF
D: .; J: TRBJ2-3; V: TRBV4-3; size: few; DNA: TGCGCCAGCAGCCTAACTTTCGGGAACCCAAAACCAGATACGCAGTATTTT; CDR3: CASSLTFGNPKPDTQYF
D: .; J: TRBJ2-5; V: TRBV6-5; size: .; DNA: TGTGCCAGCAGCAGACAAGGGTTGGAGACCCAGTACTTC; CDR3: CASSRQGLETQYF
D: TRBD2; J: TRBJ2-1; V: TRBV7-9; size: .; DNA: TGTGCCAGCAGCGTTAGACTAGCGTGCCGAATCTGCAATGAGCAGTTCTTC; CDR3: CASSVRLACRICNEQFF
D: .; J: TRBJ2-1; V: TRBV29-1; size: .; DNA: TGCAGCGTCGGACAAGGCGATGAGCAGATCTTC; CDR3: CSVGQGDEQIF
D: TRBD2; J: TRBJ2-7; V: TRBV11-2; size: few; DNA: TGTGCCAGCAGCTTAGTGTTAGCGGGTTTCTACGAGCAGTACTTC; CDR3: CASSLVLAGFYEQYF
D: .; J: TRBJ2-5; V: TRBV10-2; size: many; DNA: TGCGCCAGCAGTGAGAGTGTAAGGTCGACCCAGTACTTC; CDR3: CASSESVRSTQYF
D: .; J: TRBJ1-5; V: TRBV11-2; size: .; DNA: TGTGCCAGCAGCCTAGGGTCACACCTACAGCCCCAGCATTTT; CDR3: CASSLGSHLQPQHF
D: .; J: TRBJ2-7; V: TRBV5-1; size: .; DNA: TGCGCCAGCAGGGCTAGCCAAACAAACGAGCAGTACTTC; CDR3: CASRASQTNEQYF
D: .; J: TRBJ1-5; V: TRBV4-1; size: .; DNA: TGCGCCAGCAGGGGACGGGGGACCAATCAGGCCCAGCATTTT; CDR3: CASRGRGTNQAQHF
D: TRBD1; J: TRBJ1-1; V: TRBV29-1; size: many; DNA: TGCAGCGTTGGACAGGGGACGGGTGAAGCTTTCTTT; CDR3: CSVGQGTGEAFF
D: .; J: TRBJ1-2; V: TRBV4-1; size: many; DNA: TGCGCCAGCAGCCCGGACAAGTCTAACTATGGCTACACCTTC; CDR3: CASSPDKSNYGYTF
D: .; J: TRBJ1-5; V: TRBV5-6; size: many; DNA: TGTGCCAGCAGCTTTGGGCCGGATCAGCCCCAGCATTTT; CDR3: CASSFGPDQPQHF
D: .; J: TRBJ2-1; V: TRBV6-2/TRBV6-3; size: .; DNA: TGTGCCAACAGCGAAGTGCACTCCTACAATGAGCAGGTCTTC; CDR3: CANSEVHSYNEQVF
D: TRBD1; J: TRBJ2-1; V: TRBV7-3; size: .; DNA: TGTGCCAGCAGCTTAATCGGAGGGACAGGGGACAATGAACAGTTCTTC; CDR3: CASSLIGGTGDNEQFF
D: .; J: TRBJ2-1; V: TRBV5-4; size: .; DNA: TGTGCCAGCAGCTTGAAAATCCAAAATGAGCAGCTCTTC; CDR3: CASSLKIQNEQLF
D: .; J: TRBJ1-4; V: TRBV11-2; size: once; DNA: TGTACCAACAGCTTAGGGGAAAAACTGTTTTTT; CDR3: CTNSLGEKLFF
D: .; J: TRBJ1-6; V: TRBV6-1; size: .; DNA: TGTGCCAGCAGTGAACTCCCGCAGGGCAGGGTAAATTATAATTCACCCCTCCACTTT; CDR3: CASSELPQGRVNYNSPLHF
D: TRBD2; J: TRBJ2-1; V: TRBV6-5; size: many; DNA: TGTGCCAGCAGTATGTCTAGCGGCTCCTACAATGAGCAGTTCTTC; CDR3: CASSMSSGSYNEQFF
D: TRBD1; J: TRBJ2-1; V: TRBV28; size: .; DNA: TGTGCCAGCATCGACAGGGTCAATGAGCAGTTCTTC; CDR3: CASIDRVNEQFF
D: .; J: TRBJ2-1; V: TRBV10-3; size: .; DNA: TGTGCCAACAGGGTGGGCGGGTCGAGCTCCTACAATGAACAGTTCTTC; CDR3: CANRVGGSSSYNEQFF
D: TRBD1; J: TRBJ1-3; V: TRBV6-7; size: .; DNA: TGTGCCAGCAGTTACAAACGGGGACAGGGTCCCGGAAACACCATATATTTT; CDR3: CASSYKRGQGPGNTIYF
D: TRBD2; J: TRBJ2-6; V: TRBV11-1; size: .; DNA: TGTGCCAGCAGCAGCGAGACTAGCGGGGGTTCTGGGGCCAACGTCCTGGTTTTC; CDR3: CASSSETSGGSGANVLVF
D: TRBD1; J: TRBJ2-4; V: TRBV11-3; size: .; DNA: TGTGCCCGCAGCTTCGCGGGACAGGGAGACATTCAGTACTTC; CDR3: CARSFAGQGDIQYF
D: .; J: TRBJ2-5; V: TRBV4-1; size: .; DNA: TGCGCCAGCAGCCAAAGTTCCGGCGGGGAGACCCAGTACTTC; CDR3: CASSQSSGGETQYF
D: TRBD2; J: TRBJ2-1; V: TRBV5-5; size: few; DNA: TGTGCCAGCAGCTTCGTAGCGGGAGGGGGGAATGAGCAGTTCTTC; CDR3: CASSFVAGGGNEQFF
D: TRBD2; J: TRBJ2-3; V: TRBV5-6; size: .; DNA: TGTGTCAGCAGCGCCCGGGAGGCAGATACGCAGTATTTT; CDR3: CVSSAREADTQYF
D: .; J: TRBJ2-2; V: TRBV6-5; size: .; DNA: TGTGCCAGCAGTCCGGGGAGAGCCAGGGAGCAGTTTTTT; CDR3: CASSPGRAREQFF
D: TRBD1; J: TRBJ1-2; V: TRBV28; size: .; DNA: TGTGCCAGCAGTTTAAGACAGGGGGCAATCTCTGGCTACACCTTC; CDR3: CASSLRQGAISGYTF
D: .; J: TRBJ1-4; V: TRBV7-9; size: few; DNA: TGTGCCAGCAGCGGACAGCCCCTAGGAGAAAAACTGTTTTTT; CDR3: CASSGQPLGEKLFF
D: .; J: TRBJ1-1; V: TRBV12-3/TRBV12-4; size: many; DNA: TGTGCCAGCAGTTTGGGGAAGGAGAACACTGAAGCTTTCTTT; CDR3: CASSLGKENTEAFF
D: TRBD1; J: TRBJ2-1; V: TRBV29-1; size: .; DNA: TGCAGCGTCGTCAGGGGGAACTCTTACGATGAGCAGTTCTTC; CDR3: CSVVRGNSYDEQFF